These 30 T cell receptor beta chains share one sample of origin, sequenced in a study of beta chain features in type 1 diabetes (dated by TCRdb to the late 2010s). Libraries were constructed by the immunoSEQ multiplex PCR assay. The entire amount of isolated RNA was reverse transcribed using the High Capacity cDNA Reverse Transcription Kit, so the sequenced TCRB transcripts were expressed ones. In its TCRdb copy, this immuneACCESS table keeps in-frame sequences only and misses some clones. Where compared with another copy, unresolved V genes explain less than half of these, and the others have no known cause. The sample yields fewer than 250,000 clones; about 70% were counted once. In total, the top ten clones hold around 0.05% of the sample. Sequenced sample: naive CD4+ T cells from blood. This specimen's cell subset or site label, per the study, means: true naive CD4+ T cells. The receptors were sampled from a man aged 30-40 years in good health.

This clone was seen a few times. The DNA of the CDR3 is TGTGCCAGCAGCTTACAAGGCGGGGCCGTTCAGTACTTC. Its protein is CASSLQGGAVQYF. This chain joins TRBV7-9 and TRBJ2-4, with D perhaps matching TRBD2 (6 bases). Trimming left V 2 bases short and J 11 bases short, with 13 bases between. Germline assignment: CDR1 SEHNR and CDR2 FQNEAQ (reference sequence). The CDR3 contains 13 residues.

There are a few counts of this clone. CDR3 loop: CASSTTRDAHNEQFF. Here the CDR3 DNA reads TGTGCCAGCAGCACAACCCGGGACGCCCACAATGAGCAGTTCTTC. The chain recombines TRBV7-2 with TRBJ2-1; D may be TRBD1 or TRBD2 (5 bases each). Germline CDR1 reads SGHTA; CDR2 reads FQGNSA. This CDR3 spans 15 amino acids. V lost 5 bases and J lost 5, with 16 bases in between. The variable domain in full, with the rest retrieved from reference TRBV7-2 and TRBJ2-1, is GAGVSQSPSNKVTEKGKDVELRCDPISGHTALYWYRQSLGQGLEFLIYFQGNSAPDKSGLPSDRFSAERTGGSVSTLTIQRTQQEDSAVYLCASSTTRDAHNEQFFGPGTRLTVL.

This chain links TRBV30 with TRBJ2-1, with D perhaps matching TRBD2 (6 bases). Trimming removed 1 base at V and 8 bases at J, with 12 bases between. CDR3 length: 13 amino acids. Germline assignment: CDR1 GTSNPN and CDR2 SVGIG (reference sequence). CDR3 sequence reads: CAWSDGRGDEQFF. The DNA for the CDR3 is TGTGCCTGGAGTGATGGGCGCGGGGATGAGCAGTTCTTC.

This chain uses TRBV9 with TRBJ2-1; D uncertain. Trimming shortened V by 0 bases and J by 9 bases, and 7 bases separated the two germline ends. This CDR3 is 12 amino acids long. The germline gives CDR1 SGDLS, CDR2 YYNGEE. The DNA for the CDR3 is TGTGCCAGCAGCGTAGCCCTGGGTGAGCAGTTCTTC. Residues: CASSVALGEQFF.

The CDR3 DNA follows: TGTGCCAGCGGGAAGACAGATACGCAGTATTTT. Amino acid sequence: CASGKTDTQYF. The J gene is TRBJ2-3, the V gene TRBV6-5, with D unresolved. Trimming removed 8 bases at V and 3 bases at J, with 6 bases between. Per germline, CDR1 MNHEY and CDR2 SVGAGI. The CDR3 runs 11 residues.

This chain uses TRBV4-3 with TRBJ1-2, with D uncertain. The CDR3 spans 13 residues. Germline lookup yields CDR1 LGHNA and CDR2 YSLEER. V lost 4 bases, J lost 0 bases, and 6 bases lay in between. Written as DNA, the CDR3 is TGCGCCAGCAGCCGAGATCCTAACTATGGCTACACCTTC. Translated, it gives CASSRDPNYGYTF.

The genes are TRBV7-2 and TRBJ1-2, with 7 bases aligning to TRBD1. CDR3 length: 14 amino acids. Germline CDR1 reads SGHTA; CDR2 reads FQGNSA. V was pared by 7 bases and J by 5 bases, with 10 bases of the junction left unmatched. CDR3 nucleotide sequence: TGTGCCAGCACCCCACCCGGGACAGCTTATGGCTACACCTTC. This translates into CASTPPGTAYGYTF.

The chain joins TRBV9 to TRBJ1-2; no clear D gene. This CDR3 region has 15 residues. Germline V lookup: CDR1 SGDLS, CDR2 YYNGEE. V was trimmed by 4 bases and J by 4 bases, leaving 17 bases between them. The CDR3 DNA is TGTGCCAGCAGCCCTGACCTAGCGGCGGGCTATGGCTACACCTTC. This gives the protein CASSPDLAAGYGYTF.

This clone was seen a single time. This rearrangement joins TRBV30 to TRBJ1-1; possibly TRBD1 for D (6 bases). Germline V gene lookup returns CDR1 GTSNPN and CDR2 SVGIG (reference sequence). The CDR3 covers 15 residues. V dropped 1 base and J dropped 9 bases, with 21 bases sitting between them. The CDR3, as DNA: TGTGCCTGGAGTGGGGGTACGCAGGGGCGTTACAAAGCTTTCTTT. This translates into CAWSGGTQGRYKAFF.

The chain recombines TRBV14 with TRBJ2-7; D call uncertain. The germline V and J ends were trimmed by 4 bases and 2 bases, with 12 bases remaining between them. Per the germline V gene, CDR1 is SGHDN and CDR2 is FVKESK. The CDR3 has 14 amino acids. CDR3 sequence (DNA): TGTGCCAGCAGCCCTTCGGACGGCCCCTACGAGCAGTACTTC. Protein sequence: CASSPSDGPYEQYF.

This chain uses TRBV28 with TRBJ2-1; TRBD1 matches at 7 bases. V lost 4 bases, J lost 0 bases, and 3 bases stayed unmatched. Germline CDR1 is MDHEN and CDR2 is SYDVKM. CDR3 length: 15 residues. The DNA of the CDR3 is TGTGCCAGCAGTTCACAGGGGAGCTCCTACAATGAGCAGTTCTTC. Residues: CASSSQGSSYNEQFF.

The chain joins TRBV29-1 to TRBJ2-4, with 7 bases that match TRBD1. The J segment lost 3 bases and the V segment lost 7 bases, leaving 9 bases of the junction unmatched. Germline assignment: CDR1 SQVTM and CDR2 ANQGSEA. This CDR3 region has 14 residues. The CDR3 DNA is TGCAGCGCCTGCACAGGGGTCGGCAAAAACATTCAGTACTTC. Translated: CSACTGVGKNIQYF.

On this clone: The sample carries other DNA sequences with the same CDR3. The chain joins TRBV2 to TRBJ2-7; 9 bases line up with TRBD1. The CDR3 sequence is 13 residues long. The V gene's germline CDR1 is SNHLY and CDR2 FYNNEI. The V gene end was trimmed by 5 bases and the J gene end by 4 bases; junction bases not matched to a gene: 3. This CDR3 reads CASSRGQGYEQYF. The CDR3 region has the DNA TGTGCCAGCAGTAGGGGACAGGGTTACGAGCAGTACTTC.

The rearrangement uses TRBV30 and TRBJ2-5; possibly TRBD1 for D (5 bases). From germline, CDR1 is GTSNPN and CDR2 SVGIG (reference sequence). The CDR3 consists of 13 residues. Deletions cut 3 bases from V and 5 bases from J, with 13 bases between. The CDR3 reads CAWRSTGAETQYF. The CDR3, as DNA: TGTGCCTGGAGGTCAACTGGGGCGGAGACCCAGTACTTC. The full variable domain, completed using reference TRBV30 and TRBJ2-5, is SQTIHQWPATLVQPVGSPLSLECTVEGTSNPNLYWYRQAAGRGLQLLFYSVGIGQISSEVPQNLSASRPQDRQFILSSKKLLLSDSGFYLCAWRSTGAETQYFGPGTRLLVL.

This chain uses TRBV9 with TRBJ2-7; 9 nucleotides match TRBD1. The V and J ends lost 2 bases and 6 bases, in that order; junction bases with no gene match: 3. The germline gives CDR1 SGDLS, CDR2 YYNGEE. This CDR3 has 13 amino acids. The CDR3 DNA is TGTGCCAGCAGCGTGGGACAGGGTGGCGAGCAGTACTTC. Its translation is CASSVGQGGEQYF.

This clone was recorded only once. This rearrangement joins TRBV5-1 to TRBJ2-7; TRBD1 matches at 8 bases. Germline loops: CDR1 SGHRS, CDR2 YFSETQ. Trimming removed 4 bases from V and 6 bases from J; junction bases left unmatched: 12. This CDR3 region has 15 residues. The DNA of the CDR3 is TGCGCCAGCAGCCCCCGGGACAGGCCGCCGGGCGAGCAGTACTTC. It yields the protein CASSPRDRPPGEQYF.

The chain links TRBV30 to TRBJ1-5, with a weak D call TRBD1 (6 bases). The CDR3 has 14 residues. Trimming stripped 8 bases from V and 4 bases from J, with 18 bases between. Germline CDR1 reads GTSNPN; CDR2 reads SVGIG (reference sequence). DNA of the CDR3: TGTGCCCGTTCACCACAGGGAGTTAATCAGCCCCAGCATTTT. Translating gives CARSPQGVNQPQHF.

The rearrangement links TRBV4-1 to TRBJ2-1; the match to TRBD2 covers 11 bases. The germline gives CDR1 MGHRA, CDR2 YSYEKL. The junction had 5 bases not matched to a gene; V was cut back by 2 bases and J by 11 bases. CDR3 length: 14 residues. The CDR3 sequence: CASSQPTSGSKQFF. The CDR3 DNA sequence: TGCGCCAGCAGCCAACCCACTAGCGGGAGTAAGCAGTTCTTC.

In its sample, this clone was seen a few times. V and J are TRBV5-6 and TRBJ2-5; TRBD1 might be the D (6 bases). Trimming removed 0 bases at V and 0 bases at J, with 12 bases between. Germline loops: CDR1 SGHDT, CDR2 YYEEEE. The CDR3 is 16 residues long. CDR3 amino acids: CASSLAPGADQETQYF. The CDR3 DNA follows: TGTGCCAGCAGCTTGGCCCCAGGGGCCGACCAAGAGACCCAGTACTTC.

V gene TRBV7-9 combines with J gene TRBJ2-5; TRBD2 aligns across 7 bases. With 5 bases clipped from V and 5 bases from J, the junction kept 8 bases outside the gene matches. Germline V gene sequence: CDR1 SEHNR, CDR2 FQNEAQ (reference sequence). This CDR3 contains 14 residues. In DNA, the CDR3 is TGTGCCAGCAGCGCCCAAACTAGCGCTGAGACCCAGTACTTC. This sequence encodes CASSAQTSAETQYF.

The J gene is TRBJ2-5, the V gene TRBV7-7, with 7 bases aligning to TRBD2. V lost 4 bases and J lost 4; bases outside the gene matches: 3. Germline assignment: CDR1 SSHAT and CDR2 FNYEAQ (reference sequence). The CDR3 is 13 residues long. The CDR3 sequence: CASSSGGLETQYF. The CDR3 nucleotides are TGTGCCAGCAGCTCCGGGGGGTTAGAGACCCAGTACTTC.

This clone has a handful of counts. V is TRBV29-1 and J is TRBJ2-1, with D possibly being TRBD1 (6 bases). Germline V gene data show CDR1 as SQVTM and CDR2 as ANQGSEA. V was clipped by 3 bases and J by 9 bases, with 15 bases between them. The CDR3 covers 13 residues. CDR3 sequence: CSVEGAGRGEQFF. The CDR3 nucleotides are TGCAGCGTTGAGGGGGCAGGGCGAGGTGAGCAGTTCTTC.

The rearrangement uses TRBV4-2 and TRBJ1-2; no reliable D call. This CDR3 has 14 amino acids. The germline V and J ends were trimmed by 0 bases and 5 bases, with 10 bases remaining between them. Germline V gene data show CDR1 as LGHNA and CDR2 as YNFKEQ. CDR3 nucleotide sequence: TGTGCCAGCAGCCAAGAGCGAAGGGCTTATGGCTACACCTTC. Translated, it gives CASSQERRAYGYTF.

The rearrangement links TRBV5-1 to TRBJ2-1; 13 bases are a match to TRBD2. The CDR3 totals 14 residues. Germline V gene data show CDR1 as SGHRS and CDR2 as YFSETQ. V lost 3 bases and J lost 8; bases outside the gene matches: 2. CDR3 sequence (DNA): TGCGCCAGCAGCTGGACTAGCGGGAGCGATGAGCAGTTCTTC. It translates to CASSWTSGSDEQFF.

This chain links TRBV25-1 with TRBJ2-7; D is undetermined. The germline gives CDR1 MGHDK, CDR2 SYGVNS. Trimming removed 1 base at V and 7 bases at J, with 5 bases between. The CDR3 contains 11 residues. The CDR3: CASSEFREQYF. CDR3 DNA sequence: TGTGCCAGCAGTGAATTCCGGGAGCAGTACTTC.

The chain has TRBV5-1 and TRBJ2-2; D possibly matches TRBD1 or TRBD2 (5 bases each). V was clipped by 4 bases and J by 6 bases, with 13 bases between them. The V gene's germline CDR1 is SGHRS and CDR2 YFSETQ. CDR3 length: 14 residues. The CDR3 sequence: CASSTGLEPGELFF. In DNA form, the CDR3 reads TGCGCCAGCAGCACAGGACTGGAACCCGGGGAGCTGTTTTTT.

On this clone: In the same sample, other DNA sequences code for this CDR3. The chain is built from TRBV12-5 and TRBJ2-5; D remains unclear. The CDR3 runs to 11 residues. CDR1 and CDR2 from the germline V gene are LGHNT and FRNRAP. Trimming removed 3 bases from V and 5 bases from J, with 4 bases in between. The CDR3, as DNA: TGTGCTAGTGGTTTAGAGGAGACCCAGTACTTC. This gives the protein CASGLEETQYF.

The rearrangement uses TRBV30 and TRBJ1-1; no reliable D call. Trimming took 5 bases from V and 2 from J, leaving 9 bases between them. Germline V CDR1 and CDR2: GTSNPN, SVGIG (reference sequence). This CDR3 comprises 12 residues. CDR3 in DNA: TGTGCCTGGGGGGAGGTTAACACTGAAGCTTTCTTT. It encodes CAWGEVNTEAFF.

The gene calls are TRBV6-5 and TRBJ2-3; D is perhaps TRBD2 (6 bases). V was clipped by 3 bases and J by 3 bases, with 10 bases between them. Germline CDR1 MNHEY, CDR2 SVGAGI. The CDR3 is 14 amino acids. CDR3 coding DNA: TGTGCCAGCAGTTATGGGACTTGGACAGATACGCAGTATTTT. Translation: CASSYGTWTDTQYF.

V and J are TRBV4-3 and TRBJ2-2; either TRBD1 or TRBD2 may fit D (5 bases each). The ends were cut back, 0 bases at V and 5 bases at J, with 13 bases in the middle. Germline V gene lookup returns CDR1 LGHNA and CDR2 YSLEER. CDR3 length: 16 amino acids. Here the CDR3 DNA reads TGCGCCAGCAGCCAAGAAGTGGGACGATGGACCGGGGAGCTGTTTTTT. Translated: CASSQEVGRWTGELFF.